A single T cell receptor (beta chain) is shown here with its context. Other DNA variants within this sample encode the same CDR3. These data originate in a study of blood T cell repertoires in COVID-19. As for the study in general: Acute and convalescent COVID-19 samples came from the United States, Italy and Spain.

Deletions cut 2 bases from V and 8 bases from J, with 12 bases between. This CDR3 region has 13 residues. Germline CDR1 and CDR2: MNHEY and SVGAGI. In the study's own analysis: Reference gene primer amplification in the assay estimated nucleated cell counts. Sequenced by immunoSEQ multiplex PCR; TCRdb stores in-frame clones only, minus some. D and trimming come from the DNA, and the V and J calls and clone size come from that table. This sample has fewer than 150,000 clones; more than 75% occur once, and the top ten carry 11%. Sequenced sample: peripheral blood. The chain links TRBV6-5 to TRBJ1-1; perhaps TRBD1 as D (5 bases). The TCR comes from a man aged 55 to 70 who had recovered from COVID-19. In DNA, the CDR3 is TGTGCCAGCAGTTACGATAGGGGCACAGAAGCTTTCTTT. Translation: CASSYDRGTEAFF.